This T cell receptor (beta chain) originates from a study of identical twins. This clonotype was picked up a small number of times. From the 5' RACE reads, TCRdb called clonotypes with MiXCR, one entry per CDR3 protein. The sample holds around 370,000 distinct CDR3 sequences, approximately 9.1% seen once. The CDR3 is 15 amino acids. The V end was cut by 5 bases, the J end by 1 base, with 9 bases between. Germline V lookup: CDR1 SSHAT, CDR2 FNYEAQ (reference sequence). V and J are TRBV7-7 and TRBJ2-6, with D tentatively TRBD2 (6 bases). The sequence was collected from a woman aged 45-60 years in good health. The sequenced material came from naive T cells sorted from blood. CDR3: CASSPGGSGANVLTF. The CDR3 DNA sequence: TGTGCCAGCAGCCCTGGGGGGTCTGGGGCCAACGTCCTGACTTTC.